This T cell receptor (beta chain) stems from a study of blood T cell repertoires in COVID-19. Overall study context: Samples of COVID-19 (acute and convalescent) were obtained from the United States, Italy and Spain. PBMCs, B-cell-depleted T cells, or T cells provided the cDNA or gDNA that made up the material.

Assay used: immunoSEQ multiplex PCR; TCRdb lists only in-frame clones, some missing. This table has around 340,000 clones, approximately 91% appearing once. Germline-derived CDR1 and CDR2 are MDHEN and SYDVKM. V shed 10 bases, J shed 4 bases, and the junction held 9 bases outside the gene matches. This CDR3 has 13 amino acids. The rearrangement links TRBV28 to TRBJ1-1; TRBD1 aligns across 7 bases. The sequence came from a woman younger than 45 who had been exposed to COVID-19. The sequencing sample was made of PBMCs or T cells enriched from blood (not recorded which). CDR3 DNA sequence: TGTGCCACCAACGACAGGGTTCGCACTGAAGCTTTCTTT. Amino acid sequence: CATNDRVRTEAFF.